This T cell receptor (beta chain) came from a study of blood T cells in healthy people across ages. The sample holds a few counts of this clonotype. The second PCR ran about 6 to 12 cycles with a sample-barcoded 5' primer and J-beta primers. MiXCR, applied by TCRdb to the 5' RACE reads, yields one record per CDR3 protein. Among fewer than 900,000 distinct CDR3 sequences listed, 43% were seen once. Every participating donor contributed 8.5 to 10 milliliters of peripheral blood through a draw. The CDR3 has 14 amino acids. With V trimmed by 6 bases and J by 8 bases, 14 bases remained unmatched. Per the germline V gene, CDR1 is DFQATT and CDR2 is SNEGSKA (reference sequence).

Sequencing was carried out using blood. The TCR sequence derives from a woman aged 60-75 years in good health. The chain carries TRBV20-1 and TRBJ1-2; 8 bases align to TRBD1. The CDR3 sequence is CSAQTGASLRGYTF. In nucleotides, the CDR3 is TGCAGTGCGCAGACAGGGGCTTCTTTGCGGGGCTACACCTTC.